Below are 20 T cell receptor beta chains sequenced from a single sample in a study of Ad26.COV2.S vaccination and SARS-CoV-2 variants. The repertoire was sequenced with immunoSEQ multiplex PCR; TCRdb's copy has only in-frame clones and lacks some. The table has roughly 700,000 clones, more than 70% seen once. Treatment meaning: around 19 received Ad26.COV2.S at low or high dose, single or two shots; about 5 received placebo; per-sample allocation not given. On day 63 after the first injection, vaccine and placebo recipients gave samples. Specimen: peripheral blood, collected in a trial of Ad26.COV2.S vaccine versus placebo. Source of these receptors: a person between 18 and 65 years old who received the Ad26.COV2.S COVID-19 vaccine or a placebo.

This chain joins TRBV5-4 and TRBJ1-1, with TRBD1 identical over 10 bases. Germline loops: CDR1 SGHNT, CDR2 YYREEE (reference sequence). The CDR3 has 13 amino acids. Losses at the gene ends were 3 bases for V and 7 bases for J; bases not matched to a gene: 3. The CDR3 DNA follows: TGTGCCAGCAGCTGGGACAGGGGCAATGAAGCTTTCTTT. Its protein product is CASSWDRGNEAFF.

This clone has a single count. This sequence joins TRBV19 and TRBJ2-4; D not resolved. Trimming shortened V by 10 bases and J by 0 bases, and 10 bases separated the two germline ends. Looked up from germline, CDR1 is LNHDA and CDR2 is SQIVND (reference sequence). The CDR3 is 13 residues long. This CDR3 reads CATRALAKNIQYF. CDR3 in DNA: TGTGCCACCCGGGCCTTAGCCAAAAACATTCAGTACTTC. The complete variable domain, with remaining parts taken from reference TRBV19 and TRBJ2-4, reads DGGITQSPKYLFRKEGQNVTLSCEQNLNHDAMYWYRQDPGQGLRLIYYSQIVNDFQKGDIAEGYSVSREKKESFPLTVTSAQKNPTAFYLCATRALAKNIQYFGAGTRLSVL.

V and J are TRBV7-6 and TRBJ1-6; D is ambiguous. CDR1 is SGHVS and CDR2 is FNYEAQ in the germline V gene. The CDR3 totals 15 residues. The ends were cut back, 2 bases at V and 5 bases at J, with 10 bases in the middle. The CDR3 DNA sequence: TGTGCCAGCAGCTTACGAGGGTCTGATAATTCACCCCTCCACTTT. Translated, it gives CASSLRGSDNSPLHF. The full variable domain, in which reference TRBV7-6 and TRBJ1-6 provide the parts outside the CDR3, is GAGVSQSPRYKVTKRGQDVALRCDPISGHVSLYWYRQALGQGPEFLTYFNYEAQQDKSGLPNDRFSAERPEGSISTLTIQRTEQRDSAMYRCASSLRGSDNSPLHFGNGTRLTVT.

This chain joins TRBV2 and TRBJ2-7; D remains unclear. The CDR3 has 11 amino acids. V was clipped by 4 bases and J by 7 bases, with 8 bases between them. From germline, CDR1 is SNHLY and CDR2 FYNNEI. The CDR3 DNA reads as TGTGCCAGCAGTGTCCGCAGGGAGCAGTACTTC. Translated: CASSVRREQYF.

The V and J genes are TRBV7-2 and TRBJ2-1, with D hard to call. Germline-derived CDR1 and CDR2 are SGHTA and FQGNSA. V gave up 1 base and J gave up 2 bases, with 6 bases separating them. The CDR3 length is 14 residues. CDR3 nucleotide sequence: TGTGCCAGCAGCTTAGAGTCGACCTACAATGAGCAGTTCTTC. It specifies CASSLESTYNEQFF.

This clone was found once. The rearrangement joins TRBV11-3 to TRBJ2-7; 9 bases align to TRBD2. With 1 base clipped from V and 3 bases from J, the junction kept 4 bases outside the gene matches. CDR1 and CDR2 (germline): SGHNT, YENEEA. This CDR3 contains 15 residues. For the CDR3, the DNA is TGTGCCAGCAGCTTAGGGGGACTAGCCGACTACGAGCAGTACTTC. This gives the protein CASSLGGLADYEQYF.

The chain employs TRBV7-2 and TRBJ2-1; 11 nucleotides agree with TRBD2. J lost 2 bases, V lost 6 bases, and 3 bases had no gene match. CDR1 is SGHTA and CDR2 is FQGNSA in the germline V gene. The CDR3 totals 15 residues. The CDR3 is CASRLTSGTYNEQFF. The CDR3 DNA is TGTGCCAGCAGGCTGACTAGCGGGACCTACAATGAGCAGTTCTTC.

The rearrangement joins TRBV11-3 to TRBJ1-5, with D possibly matching TRBD1 (5 bases). Trimming cost V 5 bases and J 3 bases, with 11 bases left between them. The CDR3 length is 14 residues. Looked up from germline, CDR1 is SGHNT and CDR2 is YENEEA. In DNA, the CDR3 is TGTGCCAGCAGCGACAGACTGCCCAATCAGCCCCAGCATTTT. Translation: CASSDRLPNQPQHF.

The chain has TRBV2 and TRBJ2-1; 9 bases match TRBD2. The CDR3 loop spans 14 amino acids. With V trimmed by 10 bases and J by 7 bases, 11 bases remained unmatched. The germline gives CDR1 SNHLY, CDR2 FYNNEI. CDR3 amino acids: CAIAGGPLSNEQFF. CDR3 nucleotides: TGTGCCATTGCGGGAGGGCCTCTGAGTAATGAGCAGTTCTTC.

The chain couples TRBV18 to TRBJ1-1, with TRBD1 matching over 8 bases. CDR1 is KGHSH, CDR2 LQKENI, per germline. The CDR3 sequence is 14 residues long. V lost 5 bases to trimming and J lost 3 bases; unmatched junction nucleotides: 5. The chain's CDR3 is CASSNRGVDTEAFF. Here the CDR3 DNA reads TGTGCCAGCTCAAACAGGGGGGTCGACACTGAAGCTTTCTTT.

This sequence joins TRBV5-4 and TRBJ2-3; D is undetermined. Germline assignment: CDR1 SGHNT and CDR2 YYREEE (reference sequence). The CDR3 extends over 13 amino acids. V lost 1 base, J lost 4 bases, and 7 bases lay in between. The CDR3 sequence: CASSLTGADTQYF. In nucleotides, the CDR3 is TGTGCCAGCAGCTTGACGGGCGCAGATACGCAGTATTTT. Combining the CDR3 with reference TRBV5-4 and TRBJ2-3 gives the whole variable domain ETGVTQSPTHLIKTRGQQVTLRCSSQSGHNTVSWYQQALGQGPQFIFQYYREEENGRGNFPPRFSGLQFPNYSSELNVNALELDDSALYLCASSLTGADTQYFGPGTRLTVL.

The chain joins TRBV27 to TRBJ2-1, with TRBD1 identical over 8 bases. V lost 2 bases, J lost 7 bases, and 4 bases stayed unmatched. The germline gives CDR1 MNHEY, CDR2 SMNVEV (reference sequence). The CDR3 covers 14 residues. The CDR3 bases are TGTGCCAGCAGTTTAATGGGACAGGAAAATGAGCAGTTCTTC. Translation gives CASSLMGQENEQFF.

The CDR3 sequence is CASSQQDYEQYF. As DNA, the CDR3 is TGTGCCAGTAGTCAGCAGGACTACGAGCAGTACTTC. The chain recombines TRBV19 with TRBJ2-7; the D is unclear. The CDR3 is 12 residues long. Germline V CDR1 and CDR2: LNHDA, SQIVND (reference sequence). The V gene lost 5 bases and the J gene lost 3 bases, with 8 bases spanning the gap.

The chain carries TRBV24-1 and TRBJ2-2, with 10 bases matching TRBD1. This CDR3 region has 16 residues. The V and J ends lost 2 bases and 7 bases, in that order; junction bases with no gene match: 6. CDR1 and CDR2 (germline): KGHDR, SFDVKD. The CDR3: CATSDSPGQGNGELFF. The DNA for the CDR3 is TGTGCCACCAGTGATTCCCCGGGACAGGGGAACGGGGAGCTGTTTTTT.

The chain couples TRBV6-5 to TRBJ2-7, with 7 nucleotides matching TRBD2. This CDR3 is 14 amino acids long. CDR1 is MNHEY, CDR2 SVGAGI, per germline. The junction had 6 bases not matched to a gene; V was cut back by 4 bases and J by 3 bases. CDR3 residues: CASSWGGGNYEQYF. CDR3 coding DNA: TGTGCCAGCAGTTGGGGGGGAGGGAACTACGAGCAGTACTTC.

The chain uses TRBV29-1 and TRBJ1-1; a weak D match, TRBD1 (6 bases). CDR3 length: 14 amino acids. Trimming stripped 5 bases from V and 5 bases from J, with 18 bases between. CDR1 SQVTM and CDR2 ANQGSEA come from the germline V gene. CDR3 amino acids: CSVLKGGRRTEAFF. CDR3 sequence (DNA): TGCAGCGTTCTTAAGGGGGGGCGCAGGACTGAAGCTTTCTTT.

The rearrangement joins TRBV7-9 to TRBJ2-3; D perhaps matches TRBD2 (7 bases). This CDR3 is built from 16 residues. From germline, CDR1 is SEHNR and CDR2 FQNEAQ (reference sequence). The ends were cut back, 0 bases at V and 5 bases at J, with 15 bases in the middle. The CDR3 DNA follows: TGTGCCAGCAGCTTAGCACCCAGGGGAGGGTTAGATACGCAGTATTTT. This sequence encodes CASSLAPRGGLDTQYF.

Remarks on this clone: The sample holds other DNA sequences that translate to the same CDR3. The rearrangement links TRBV18 to TRBJ2-2; possibly TRBD2 for D (6 bases). V was shortened by 2 bases and J by 0 bases, with 7 bases between the two germline ends. The CDR3 loop spans 15 amino acids. In germline, CDR1 is KGHSH, CDR2 LQKENI. The CDR3 region is CASSPGGTNTGELFF. The CDR3 nucleotides read TGTGCCAGCTCACCAGGCGGGACGAACACCGGGGAGCTGTTTTTT.

The chain couples TRBV14 to TRBJ1-2; TRBD1 agrees at 8 bases. There are 15 residues in the CDR3. The ends lost 3 bases at V and 1 base at J; junction bases unmatched: 4. From germline, CDR1 is SGHDN and CDR2 FVKESK. In DNA, the CDR3 is TGTGCCAGCAGCCACCGACAGGGGCATAACTATGGCTACACCTTC. Its protein product is CASSHRQGHNYGYTF. The complete variable domain, with remaining parts taken from reference TRBV14 and TRBJ1-2, reads EAGVTQFPSHSVIEKGQTVTLRCDPISGHDNLYWYRRVMGKEIKFLLHFVKESKQDESGMPNNRFLAERTGGTYSTLKVQPAELEDSGVYFCASSHRQGHNYGYTFGSGTRLTVV.

This clone was recorded many times. The J gene is TRBJ2-5, the V gene TRBV6-1; TRBD2 matches 9 bases. From germline, CDR1 is MNHNS and CDR2 SASEGT. Trimming cost V 3 bases and J 7 bases; bases outside gene matches: 0. The CDR3 is made up of 12 amino acids. The CDR3 reads CASSETSGTQYF. The CDR3 DNA reads TGTGCCAGCAGTGAGACTAGCGGGACCCAGTACTTC.